These 32 T cell receptor beta chains were sequenced from one sample in a study of T cell responses to AZD1222 COVID-19 vaccine (dated by TCRdb to the early 2020s). Preparation of the library involved the immunoSEQ multiplex PCR assay. TCRdb obtained this table from immuneACCESS and retained in-frame rearrangements with V and J assigned. These tables miss some clones; where compared with another copy, unresolved V genes account for less than half of the shortfall, and the remainder is unexplained. A total of under 150,000 clones appear in this sample, roughly 88% of them only once. Of the sample, roughly 5.7% is held by the ten largest clones. The time point label, as the study defines it: about 28 days (+/-7) after the second vaccine dose. The material sequenced was peripheral blood, taken 28 days after the second AZD1222 dose. The receptors shown here come from an adult who received the AZD1222 COVID-19 vaccine.

This clone was picked up one time. The V gene is TRBV4-2, the J gene TRBJ1-6, with 10 bases identical to TRBD1. Per germline, CDR1 LGHNA and CDR2 YNFKEQ. The CDR3 loop spans 16 amino acids. With V trimmed by 1 base and J by 8 bases, 5 bases remained unmatched. The CDR3 spells CASSQVLGTGDSPLHF. CDR3 DNA sequence: TGTGCCAGCAGCCAAGTTTTAGGGACAGGGGATTCACCCCTCCACTTT.

This sequence joins TRBV6-6 and TRBJ2-1; D is unresolved. V was pared by 2 bases and J by 2 bases, with 10 bases between. The CDR3 has 15 residues. Per germline, CDR1 MNHNY and CDR2 SVGAGI (reference sequence). CDR3 sequence reads: CASSYGKNPYNEQFF. The CDR3 nucleotides are TGTGCCAGCAGTTACGGTAAAAACCCCTACAATGAGCAGTTCTTC.

This chain connects TRBV20-1 to TRBJ2-7, with unresolved D. Trimming left V 7 bases short and J 3 bases short, with 10 bases between. CDR1 and CDR2 (germline): DFQATT, SNEGSKA (reference sequence). This CDR3 comprises 11 residues. CDR3: CSVSVYYEQYF. As DNA, the CDR3 is TGCAGTGTTTCGGTGTACTACGAGCAGTACTTC.

V usage is TRBV29-1 and J usage is TRBJ2-5; tentatively, D is TRBD2 (5 bases). V was trimmed by 5 bases and J by 5 bases, leaving 12 bases between them. Per the germline V gene, CDR1 is SQVTM and CDR2 is ANQGSEA. The CDR3 has 12 residues. This CDR3 reads CSVRGMGETQYF. The CDR3, as DNA: TGCAGCGTTCGAGGGATGGGGGAGACCCAGTACTTC.

V usage is TRBV19 and J usage is TRBJ1-5, with D maybe TRBD1 (5 bases). Germline V gene sequence: CDR1 LNHDA, CDR2 SQIVND (reference sequence). V was cut by 4 bases and J by 6 bases, with 10 bases left in between. The CDR3 is made up of 13 amino acids. CDR3 sequence: CASSKGDSQPQHF. The CDR3 DNA sequence: TGTGCCAGTAGTAAAGGGGATAGTCAGCCCCAGCATTTT.

This chain connects TRBV30 to TRBJ2-1; D ambiguous. The CDR3 length is 13 residues. The germline V gene encodes CDR1 GTSNPN and CDR2 SVGIG (reference sequence). The germline V and J ends were trimmed by 0 bases and 8 bases, with 11 bases remaining between them. In DNA form, the CDR3 reads TGTGCCTGGAGTGTACCAGTAGGCGATGAGCAGTTCTTC. Its translation is CAWSVPVGDEQFF. Based on the CDR3 plus reference TRBV30 and TRBJ2-1, the full variable domain is SQTIHQWPATLVQPVGSPLSLECTVEGTSNPNLYWYRQAAGRGLQLLFYSVGIGQISSEVPQNLSASRPQDRQFILSSKKLLLSDSGFYLCAWSVPVGDEQFFGPGTRLTVL.

The gene calls are TRBV6-5 and TRBJ2-5, with D unresolved. Trimming removed 8 bases at V and 2 bases at J, with 12 bases between. The CDR3 extends over 13 amino acids. CDR1 is MNHEY and CDR2 is SVGAGI in the germline V gene. The DNA for the CDR3 is TGTGCCAGCCACCAGCGCGATCAAGAGACCCAGTACTTC. Translation gives CASHQRDQETQYF.

The CDR3 nucleotides read TGTGCCACGAAACTAGACAGGACGAACACCGGGGAGCTGTTTTTT. Its translation: CATKLDRTNTGELFF. The chain recombines TRBV11-1 with TRBJ2-2, with D possibly TRBD1 on 6 matching bases. The CDR3 extends over 15 amino acids. The germline CDR1 and CDR2 sequences are SGHAT and FQDESV (reference sequence). The V end was cut by 10 bases, the J end by 0 bases, with 15 bases between.

This chain joins TRBV14 and TRBJ2-1, with D perhaps TRBD1 (6 bases). CDR1 and CDR2 from the germline V gene are SGHDN and FVKESK. Trimming shortened V by 3 bases and J by 8 bases, and 20 bases separated the two germline ends. The CDR3 is 16 residues long. CDR3 DNA: TGTGCCAGCAGCCATATAGGGACAATCAATAGGGATGAGCAGTTCTTC. Its protein is CASSHIGTINRDEQFF.

CDR3: CASSEEASTEAFF. In nucleotides, the CDR3 is TGTGCCAGCAGTGAGGAGGCGAGCACTGAAGCTTTCTTT. The rearrangement joins TRBV6-4 to TRBJ1-1; D unresolved. The CDR3 consists of 13 residues. Germline V gene lookup returns CDR1 MRHNA and CDR2 SNTAGT. V was trimmed by 3 bases and J by 4 bases, leaving 9 bases between them.

As DNA, the CDR3 is TGTGCCAGCAGCTTAGTAGCAGGGGATCAGCCCCAGCATTTT. Its translation: CASSLVAGDQPQHF. V and J are TRBV7-2 and TRBJ1-5; D might be TRBD1 (6 bases). Trimming took off 1 base at V and 5 bases at J, with 9 bases between the two ends. The V gene's germline CDR1 is SGHTA and CDR2 FQGNSA. The CDR3 loop spans 14 amino acids. Full variable domain (rest looked up from reference TRBV7-2 and TRBJ1-5): GAGVSQSPSNKVTEKGKDVELRCDPISGHTALYWYRQSLGQGLEFLIYFQGNSAPDKSGLPSDRFSAERTGGSVSTLTIQRTQQEDSAVYLCASSLVAGDQPQHFGDGTRLSIL.

This clone has only one observation. This chain connects TRBV4-2 to TRBJ2-2; D ambiguous. Germline values: CDR1 LGHNA, CDR2 YNFKEQ. The CDR3 has 11 residues. Trimming took off 4 bases at V and 7 bases at J, with 4 bases between the two ends. The CDR3 region is CASSLSGELFF. The DNA for the CDR3 is TGTGCCAGCAGCCTAAGCGGGGAGCTGTTTTTT.

This clone was picked up one time. The chain employs TRBV27 and TRBJ1-5; D remains ambiguous. Trimming left V 3 bases short and J 0 bases short, with 18 bases between. This CDR3 is built from 18 residues. Germline V gene lookup returns CDR1 MNHEY and CDR2 SMNVEV (reference sequence). CDR3 in amino acids: CASSFVWVDVYSNQPQHF. For the CDR3, the DNA is TGTGCCAGCAGTTTCGTTTGGGTTGATGTATATAGCAATCAGCCCCAGCATTTT.

The genes are TRBV30 and TRBJ2-7, with 8 bases matching TRBD1. CDR1 and CDR2 from the germline V gene are GTSNPN and SVGIG (reference sequence). The CDR3 length is 17 residues. V lost 3 bases, J lost 0 bases, and 13 bases stayed unmatched. The CDR3 is CAWRAPGTGPLSYEQYF. The CDR3 DNA reads TGTGCCTGGAGAGCGCCCGGGACAGGCCCCCTCTCCTACGAGCAGTACTTC.

CDR3 sequence (DNA): TGTGCCAGCAGCTTAGGGGGGAGTCGAGGGTACAATGAGCAGTTCTTC. As protein: CASSLGGSRGYNEQFF. This chain connects TRBV11-2 to TRBJ2-1; D tentatively fits TRBD1 or TRBD2 (5 bases each). The germline gives CDR1 SGHAT, CDR2 FQNNGV. The CDR3 consists of 16 residues. Trimming stripped 1 base from V and 4 bases from J, with 14 bases between.

This clone showed up just once. The genes are TRBV7-9 and TRBJ2-7, with a weak D call TRBD1 (5 bases). Germline V gives CDR1 SEHNR, CDR2 FQNEAQ (reference sequence). CDR3 length: 14 residues. Trimming pared 5 bases from V and 6 bases from J, leaving 17 bases between. The CDR3, as DNA: TGTGCCAGCAGCGTGGACACCGGATCTTTCGAGCAGTACTTC. Translating it yields CASSVDTGSFEQYF.

The sample holds one count of this clone. V usage is TRBV4-1 and J usage is TRBJ1-1, with 8 bases that match TRBD1. The length of the CDR3 is 13 residues. From germline, CDR1 is MGHRA and CDR2 YSYEKL. With V trimmed by 1 base and J by 7 bases, 2 bases remained unmatched. DNA of the CDR3: TGCGCCAGCAGCCAAGTCGACAGGGGTGAAGCTTTCTTT. Its translation: CASSQVDRGEAFF.

This clone showed up just once. The chain recombines TRBV4-1 with TRBJ2-7; weak D call: TRBD2 (5 bases). Germline lookup yields CDR1 MGHRA and CDR2 YSYEKL. CDR3 length: 15 amino acids. The V end was cut by 0 bases, the J end by 0 bases, with 9 bases between. The CDR3 protein is CASSQDRRSSYEQYF. The CDR3 DNA follows: TGCGCCAGCAGCCAAGACAGGAGGAGCTCCTACGAGCAGTACTTC.

J is TRBJ1-3 and V is TRBV18, with TRBD1 as a possible D gene (5 bases). From germline, CDR1 is KGHSH and CDR2 LQKENI. V lost 2 bases and J 0 bases, leaving 8 bases between the germline ends. CDR3 size: 15 residues. The CDR3 region has the DNA TGTGCCAGCTCACCAGATCAGGGCTCTGGAAACACCATATATTTT. Its protein product is CASSPDQGSGNTIYF. The whole variable domain, filled in from reference TRBV18 and TRBJ1-3, reads NAGVMQNPRHLVRRRGQEARLRCSPMKGHSHVYWYRQLPEEGLKFMVYLQKENIIDESGMPKERFSAEFPKEGPSILRIQQVVRGDSAAYFCASSPDQGSGNTIYFGEGSWLTVV.

The V gene is TRBV4-3, the J gene TRBJ1-1, with D unresolved. V was cut by 0 bases and J by 6 bases, with 8 bases left in between. Per germline, CDR1 LGHNA and CDR2 YSLEER. The CDR3 sequence is 13 residues long. DNA for the CDR3: TGCGCCAGCAGCCAAGAAAAGGGAGCTGAAGCTTTCTTT. Protein product: CASSQEKGAEAFF.

The J gene is TRBJ1-2, the V gene TRBV5-1; D possibly corresponds to TRBD1 (6 bases). Germline V gene sequence: CDR1 SGHRS, CDR2 YFSETQ. V was pared by 0 bases and J by 6 bases, with 15 bases between. CDR3 size: 15 residues. The CDR3 coding sequence is TGCGCCAGCAGCTTGGTTTCTGGGGGCGGAGATGGCTACACCTTC. Its translation: CASSLVSGGGDGYTF.

CDR3 DNA: TGTGCCACCAGGAGATCAGAGTGGAAGTGGGACACCGGGGAGCTGTTTTTT. It codes for CATRRSEWKWDTGELFF. This chain connects TRBV15 to TRBJ2-2; D is unresolved. Trimming took off 6 bases at V and 3 bases at J, with 20 bases between the two ends. The CDR3 is 17 residues long. Per germline, CDR1 LNHNV and CDR2 YYDKDF (reference sequence).

The gene calls are TRBV9 and TRBJ1-1; TRBD1 aligns across 7 bases. V was pared by 4 bases and J by 6 bases, with 9 bases of the junction left unmatched. The germline V gene has CDR1 SGDLS and CDR2 YYNGEE. The CDR3 has 14 residues. The CDR3 DNA follows: TGTGCCAGCAGCCAACTCCGGGACAGCCCTGAAGCTTTCTTT. Translating it yields CASSQLRDSPEAFF.

The chain couples TRBV5-1 to TRBJ2-1; the match to TRBD1 covers 10 bases. Trimming removed 4 bases from V and 9 bases from J; junction bases left unmatched: 10. This CDR3 spans 15 amino acids. Germline V gene data show CDR1 as SGHRS and CDR2 as YFSETQ. CDR3 in amino acids: CASSTGTGASGEQFF. The CDR3 DNA reads as TGCGCCAGCAGCACCGGGACAGGGGCTTCAGGTGAGCAGTTCTTC. The whole variable domain, remainder taken from reference TRBV5-1 and TRBJ2-1, is KAGVTQTPRYLIKTRGQQVTLSCSPISGHRSVSWYQQTPGQGLQFLFEYFSETQRNKGNFPGRFSGRQFSNSRSEMNVSTLELGDSALYLCASSTGTGASGEQFFGPGTRLTVL.

The chain employs TRBV10-3 and TRBJ2-3, with D perhaps matching TRBD2 (5 bases). With 7 bases removed from V and 0 bases from J, the gap between germline ends came to 11 bases. The CDR3 length is 14 residues. Germline CDR1 reads ENHRY; CDR2 reads SYGVKD. The chain's CDR3 is CAINRGPSTDTQYF. In DNA, the CDR3 is TGTGCCATCAACCGGGGTCCGAGCACAGATACGCAGTATTTT.

The chain uses TRBV4-3 and TRBJ1-3, with D possibly TRBD1 on 6 matching bases. Trimming took 3 bases from V and 0 from J, leaving 15 bases between them. Looked up from germline, CDR1 is LGHNA and CDR2 is YSLEER. The CDR3 covers 17 residues. The CDR3 spells CASSQDRGASSGNTIYF. The CDR3 region has the DNA TGCGCCAGCAGCCAGGACCGGGGGGCCAGCTCTGGAAACACCATATATTTT.

This clone has only one observation. The chain carries TRBV2 and TRBJ1-2; 8 nucleotides align to TRBD1. Germline trimming cut 6 bases from V and 8 bases from J; bases unmatched to any gene: 5. This CDR3 has 12 residues. CDR1 and CDR2 (germline): SNHLY, FYNNEI. The chain's CDR3 is CASREAGGGYTF. Here the CDR3 DNA reads TGTGCCAGCAGGGAGGCAGGGGGCGGCTACACCTTC.

The V call is TRBV4-3, the J call TRBJ2-7; the match to TRBD1 covers 9 bases. The CDR3 extends over 15 amino acids. Looked up from germline, CDR1 is LGHNA and CDR2 is YSLEER. The junction had 4 bases not matched to a gene; V was cut back by 4 bases and J by 0 bases. CDR3 sequence: CASSPDRGSSYEQYF. The CDR3 DNA is TGCGCCAGCAGCCCGGACAGGGGCTCCTCCTACGAGCAGTACTTC.

The chain joins TRBV24-1 to TRBJ2-2; a possible D gene is TRBD2 (5 bases). The CDR3 is 14 amino acids. Trimming took 2 bases from V and 6 from J, leaving 9 bases between them. Germline CDR1 reads KGHDR; CDR2 reads SFDVKD. The CDR3 is CATSDSGIPGELFF. The CDR3 region has the DNA TGTGCCACCAGTGATTCGGGGATTCCCGGGGAGCTGTTTTTT.

V and J are TRBV6-5 and TRBJ1-1; 11 nucleotides align to TRBD1. The V gene's germline CDR1 is MNHEY and CDR2 SVGAGI. V shed 5 bases, J shed 2 bases, and the junction held 1 base outside the gene matches. CDR3 length: 14 amino acids. CDR3 residues: CASSRTGGNTEAFF. In DNA form, the CDR3 reads TGTGCCAGCAGTCGGACAGGGGGCAACACTGAAGCTTTCTTT.

In this sample, this clone turned up once. The chain combines TRBV7-9 with TRBJ1-1; D is unclear. The CDR3 spans 15 residues. V was shortened by 6 bases and J by 5 bases, with 19 bases between the two germline ends. The germline gives CDR1 SEHNR, CDR2 FQNEAQ (reference sequence). The CDR3 DNA sequence: TGTGCCAGCAGGCTTACGAACGCAAGGGATACTGAAGCTTTCTTT. This sequence encodes CASRLTNARDTEAFF. Looking up the rest from reference TRBV7-9 and TRBJ1-1 gives the full variable domain: DTGVSQNPRHKITKRGQNVTFRCDPISEHNRLYWYRQTLGQGPEFLTYFQNEAQLEKSRLLSDRFSAERPKGSFSTLEIQRTEQGDSAMYLCASRLTNARDTEAFFGQGTRLTVV.

The chain couples TRBV12-5 to TRBJ2-7, with 10 bases that match TRBD1. The germline CDR1 and CDR2 sequences are LGHNT and FRNRAP. Unmatched junction bases numbered 9, after V lost 7 bases and J lost 6 bases. This CDR3 contains 14 residues. In nucleotides, the CDR3 is TGTGCTAGTGTTTTCGGGACAGGGGAAGCCGAGCAGTACTTC. It is translated as CASVFGTGEAEQYF.